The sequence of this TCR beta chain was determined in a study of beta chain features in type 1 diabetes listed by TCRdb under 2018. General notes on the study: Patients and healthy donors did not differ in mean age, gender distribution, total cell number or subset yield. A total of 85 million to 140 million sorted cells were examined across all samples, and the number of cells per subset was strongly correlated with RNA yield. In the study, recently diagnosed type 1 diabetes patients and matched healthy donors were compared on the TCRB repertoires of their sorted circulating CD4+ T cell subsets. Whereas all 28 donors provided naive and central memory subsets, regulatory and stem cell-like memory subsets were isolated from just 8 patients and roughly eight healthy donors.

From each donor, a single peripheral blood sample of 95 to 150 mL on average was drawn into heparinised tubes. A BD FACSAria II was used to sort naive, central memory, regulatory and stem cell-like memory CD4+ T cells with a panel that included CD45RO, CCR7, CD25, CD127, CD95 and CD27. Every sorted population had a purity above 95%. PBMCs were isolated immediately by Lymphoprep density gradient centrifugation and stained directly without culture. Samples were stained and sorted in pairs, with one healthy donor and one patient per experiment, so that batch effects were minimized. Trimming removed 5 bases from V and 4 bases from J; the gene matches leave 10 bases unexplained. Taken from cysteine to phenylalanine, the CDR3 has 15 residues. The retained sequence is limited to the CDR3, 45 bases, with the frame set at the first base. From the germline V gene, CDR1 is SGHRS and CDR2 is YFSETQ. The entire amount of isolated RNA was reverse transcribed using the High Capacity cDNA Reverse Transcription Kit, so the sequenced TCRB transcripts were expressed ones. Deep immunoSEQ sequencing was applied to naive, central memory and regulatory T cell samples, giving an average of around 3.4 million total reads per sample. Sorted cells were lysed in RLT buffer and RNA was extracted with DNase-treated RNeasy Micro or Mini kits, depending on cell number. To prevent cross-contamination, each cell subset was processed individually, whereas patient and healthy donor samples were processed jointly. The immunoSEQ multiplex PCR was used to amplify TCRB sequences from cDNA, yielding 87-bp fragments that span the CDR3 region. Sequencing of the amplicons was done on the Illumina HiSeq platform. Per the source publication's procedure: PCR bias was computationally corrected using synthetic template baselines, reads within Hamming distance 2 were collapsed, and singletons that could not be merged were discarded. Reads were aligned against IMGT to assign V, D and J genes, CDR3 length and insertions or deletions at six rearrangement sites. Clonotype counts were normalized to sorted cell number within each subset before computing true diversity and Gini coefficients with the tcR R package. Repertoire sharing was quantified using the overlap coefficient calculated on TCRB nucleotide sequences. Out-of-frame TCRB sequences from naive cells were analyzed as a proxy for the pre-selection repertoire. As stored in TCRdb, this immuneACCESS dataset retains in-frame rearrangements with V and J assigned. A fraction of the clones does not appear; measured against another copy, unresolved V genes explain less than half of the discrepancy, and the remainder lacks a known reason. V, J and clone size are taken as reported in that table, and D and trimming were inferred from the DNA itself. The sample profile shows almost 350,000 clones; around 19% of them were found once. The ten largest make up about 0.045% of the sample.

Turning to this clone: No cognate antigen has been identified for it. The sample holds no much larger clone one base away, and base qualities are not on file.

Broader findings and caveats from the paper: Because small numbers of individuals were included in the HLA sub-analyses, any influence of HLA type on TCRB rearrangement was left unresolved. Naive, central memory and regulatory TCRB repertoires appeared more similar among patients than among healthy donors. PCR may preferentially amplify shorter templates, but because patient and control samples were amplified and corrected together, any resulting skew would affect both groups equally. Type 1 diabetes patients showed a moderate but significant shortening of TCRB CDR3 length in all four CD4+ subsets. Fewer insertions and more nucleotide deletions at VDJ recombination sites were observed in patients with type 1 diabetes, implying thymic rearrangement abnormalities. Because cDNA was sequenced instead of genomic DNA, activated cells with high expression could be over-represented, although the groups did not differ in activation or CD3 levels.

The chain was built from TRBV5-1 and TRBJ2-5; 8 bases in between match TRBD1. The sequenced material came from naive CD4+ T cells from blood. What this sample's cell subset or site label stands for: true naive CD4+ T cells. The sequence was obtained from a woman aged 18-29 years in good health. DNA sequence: TGCGCCAGCAGTTTCCAGGGGGCGAGTGGAGAGACCCAGTACTTC. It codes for CASSFQGASGETQYF.